A selection of T cell receptor beta chains follows, all from one sample in a study of control samples from healthy donors and cancer patients. This table comes from immunoSEQ multiplex PCR, and its TCRdb copy is limited to in-frame clones, with some not included. Here the sample spans about 96,000 clones, 85% to 95% being singletons. Input material: blood. These receptors all come from a man aged 18 to 30 in good health. The CDR3 runs from the conserved cysteine through the conserved F or W. The D gene is left open where the match is weak. For some rows the clone size is stated as once, few or many, or as a class when expanded; others skip it.

CDR3 protein	CDR3 DNA	V gene	J gene	D gene	clone size
CSASGRGHGYTF	TGCAGTGCTAGTGGCAGGGGGCACGGCTACACCTTC	TRBV20-1	TRBJ1-2	TRBD1	-
CASSQLVDEQYF	TGCGCCAGCAGCCAATTGGTCGACGAGCAGTACTTC	TRBV4-1	TRBJ2-7	-	-
CSGGNYGYTF	TGCAGCGGCGGTAACTATGGCTACACCTTC	TRBV20-1	TRBJ1-2	-	-
CASSFEKNYGYTF	TGTGCCAGCAGTTTCGAGAAAAACTATGGCTACACCTTC	TRBV12-3/TRBV12-4	TRBJ1-2	-	-
CASSQAAANGDEQFF	TGTGCCAGCAGCCAAGCTGCCGCGAACGGGGATGAGCAGTTCTTC	TRBV4-2	TRBJ2-1	-	once
CASSGPGQGTSPLHF	TGTGCCAGCAGTGGCCCGGGACAGGGGACTTCACCCCTCCACTTT	TRBV2	TRBJ1-6	TRBD1	-
CASSLVGGGAQETQYF	TGTGCCAGCAGCTTAGTGGGCGGGGGGGCTCAAGAGACCCAGTACTTC	TRBV7-2	TRBJ2-5	TRBD2	once
CASSLVLGEGLGYGYTF	TGTGCCAGCAGCTTAGTGCTAGGTGAGGGATTGGGCTATGGCTACACCTTC	TRBV7-9	TRBJ1-2	-	-
CASKAGTYGYTF	TGTGCCAGTAAAGCAGGGACCTATGGCTACACCTTC	TRBV19	TRBJ1-2	-	-
CASSGGAASSYNSPLHF	TGTGCCAGCAGTGGGGGCGCAGCGAGCTCCTATAATTCACCCCTCCACTTT	TRBV6-1	TRBJ1-6	-	-
CAAKETQYF	TGTGCCGCGAAAGAGACCCAGTACTTC	TRBV2	TRBJ2-5	-	few
CASSPPGLDHEQYF	TGTGCCAGCTCACCACCGGGTCTAGACCACGAGCAGTACTTC	TRBV18	TRBJ2-7	-	-
CASSPFRGGRPKTQYF	TGTGCCAGCTCACCTTTTCGCGGGGGGCGCCCAAAGACCCAGTACTTC	TRBV18	TRBJ2-5	TRBD2	once
CASSIGGTETQYF	TGTGCCAGTAGTATTGGAGGTACAGAGACCCAGTACTTC	TRBV19	TRBJ2-5	-	-
CSVEEGQQETQYF	TGCAGCGTTGAAGAAGGGCAGCAAGAGACCCAGTACTTC	TRBV29-1	TRBJ2-5	-	once
CASRPRAPSNYGYTF	TGTGCCAGCAGGCCCAGGGCCCCATCCAACTATGGCTACACCTTC	TRBV27	TRBJ1-2	-	-
CASSLGAGRLNTEAFF	TGTGCCAGCAGCCTGGGCGCGGGACGGTTGAACACTGAAGCTTTCTTT	TRBV5-4	TRBJ1-1	-	-
CASSFGIENNSPLHF	TGTGCCAGCAGCTTCGGGATAGAGAACAATTCACCCCTCCACTTT	TRBV7-9	TRBJ1-6	-	-
CASKGTGRFYEQYF	TGTGCCAGCAAGGGGACAGGGAGGTTCTACGAGCAGTACTTC	TRBV25-1	TRBJ2-7	TRBD1	-
CASSPAGSPESYGYTF	TGTGCCAGTAGCCCGGCAGGGTCGCCTGAGTCCTATGGCTACACCTTC	TRBV19	TRBJ1-2	-	-
CASSLVLGTEAFF	TGTGCCAGCAGCTTAGTTTTGGGGACAGAAGCTTTCTTT	TRBV7-2	TRBJ1-1	-	-
CASSLAGPLGADTQYF	TGTGCCAGCAGCCTCGCGGGACCCCTAGGTGCAGATACGCAGTATTTT	TRBV3-1/TRBV3-2	TRBJ2-3	-	once
CASSISPRGNQPQHF	TGTGCCAGTAGTATCAGTCCCAGAGGCAATCAGCCCCAGCATTTT	TRBV19	TRBJ1-5	-	-
CAISGAGVPYNEQFF	TGTGCCATCAGTGGCGCGGGAGTCCCCTACAATGAGCAGTTCTTC	TRBV10-3	TRBJ2-1	TRBD2	-
CASSATGGQEDSPLHF	TGTGCCAGCAGCGCGACAGGGGGCCAGGAGGATTCACCCCTCCACTTT	TRBV5-6	TRBJ1-6	TRBD1	-
CASSQGWGDEQFF	TGCGCCAGCAGCCAAGGCTGGGGAGATGAGCAGTTCTTC	TRBV4-1	TRBJ2-1	-	-
CASSEYNGYTF	TGTGCCAGCAGTGAATATAATGGCTACACCTTC	TRBV25-1	TRBJ1-2	-	-
CASSELSGRSTDTQYF	TGTGCCAGCAGTGAATTAAGCGGGCGAAGCACAGATACGCAGTATTTT	TRBV25-1	TRBJ2-3	-	-
CASSLPVGKNSPLHF	TGTGCCAGCAGCCTACCAGTTGGAAAAAATTCACCCCTCCACTTT	TRBV5-6	TRBJ1-6	-	-
CASSFKGTGPNTEAFF	TGTGCCAGCAGCTTCAAGGGGACTGGCCCAAACACTGAAGCTTTCTTT	TRBV5-4	TRBJ1-1	-	-
CASSPPRDSYRSTDTQYF	TGTGCCAGCAGCCCCCCTCGGGACAGCTATAGGAGCACAGATACGCAGTATTTT	TRBV11-2	TRBJ2-3	TRBD1	once